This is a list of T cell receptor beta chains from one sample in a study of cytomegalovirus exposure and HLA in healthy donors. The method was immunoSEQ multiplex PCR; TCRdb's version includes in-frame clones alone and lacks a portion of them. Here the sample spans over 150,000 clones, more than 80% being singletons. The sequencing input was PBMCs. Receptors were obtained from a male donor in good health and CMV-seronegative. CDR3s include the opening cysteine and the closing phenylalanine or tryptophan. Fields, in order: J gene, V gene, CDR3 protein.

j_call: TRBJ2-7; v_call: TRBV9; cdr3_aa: CASSVGTETYEQYF
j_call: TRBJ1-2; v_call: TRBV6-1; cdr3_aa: CASTFTGRIFYGYTF
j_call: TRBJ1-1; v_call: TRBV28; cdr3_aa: CASSFSRGTGGGYTEAFF
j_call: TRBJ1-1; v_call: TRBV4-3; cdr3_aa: CASSQDRGAVEAFF
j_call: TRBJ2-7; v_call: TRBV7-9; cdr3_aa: CASSSYYEQYF
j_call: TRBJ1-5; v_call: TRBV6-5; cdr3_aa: CASSRQGAQPQHF
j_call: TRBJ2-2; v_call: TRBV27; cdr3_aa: CASSSVGELFF
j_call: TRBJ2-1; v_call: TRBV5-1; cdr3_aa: CASSSQDSSSYNEQFF
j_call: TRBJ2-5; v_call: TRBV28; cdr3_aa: CASSPLRGYQETQYF
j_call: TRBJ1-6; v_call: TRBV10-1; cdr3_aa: CASGALHF